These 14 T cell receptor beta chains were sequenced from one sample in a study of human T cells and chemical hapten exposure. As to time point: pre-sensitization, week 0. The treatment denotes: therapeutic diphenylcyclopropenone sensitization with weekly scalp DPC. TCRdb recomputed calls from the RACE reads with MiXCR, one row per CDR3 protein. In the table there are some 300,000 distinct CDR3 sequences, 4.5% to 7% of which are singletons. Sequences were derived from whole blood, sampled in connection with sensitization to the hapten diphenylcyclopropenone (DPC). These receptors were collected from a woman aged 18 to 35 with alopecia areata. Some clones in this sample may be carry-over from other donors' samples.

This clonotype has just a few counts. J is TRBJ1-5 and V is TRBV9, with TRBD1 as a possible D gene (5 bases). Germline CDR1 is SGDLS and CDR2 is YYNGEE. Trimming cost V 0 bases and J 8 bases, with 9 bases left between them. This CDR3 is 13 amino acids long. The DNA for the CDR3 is TGTGCCAGCAGCGTAGATGGGGCCAAGCCCCAGCATTTT. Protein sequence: CASSVDGAKPQHF. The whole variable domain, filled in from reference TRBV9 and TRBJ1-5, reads DSGVTQTPKHLITATGQRVTLRCSPRSGDLSVYWYQQSLDQGLQFLIQYYNGEERAKGNILERFSAQQFPDLHSELNLSSLELGDSALYFCASSVDGAKPQHFGDGTRLSIL.

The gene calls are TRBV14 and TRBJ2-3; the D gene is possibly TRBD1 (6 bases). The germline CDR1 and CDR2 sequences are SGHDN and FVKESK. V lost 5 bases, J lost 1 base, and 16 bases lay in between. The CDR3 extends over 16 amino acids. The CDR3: CASSERSGAGTDTQYF. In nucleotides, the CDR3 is TGTGCCAGCAGCGAAAGGTCAGGGGCAGGCACAGATACGCAGTATTTT.

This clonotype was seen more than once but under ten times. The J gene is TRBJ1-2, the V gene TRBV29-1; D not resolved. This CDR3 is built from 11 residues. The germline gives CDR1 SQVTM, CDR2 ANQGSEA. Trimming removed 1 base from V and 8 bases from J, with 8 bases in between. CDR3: CSVEGGGGYTF. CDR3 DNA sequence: TGCAGCGTTGAAGGGGGTGGCGGCTACACCTTC.

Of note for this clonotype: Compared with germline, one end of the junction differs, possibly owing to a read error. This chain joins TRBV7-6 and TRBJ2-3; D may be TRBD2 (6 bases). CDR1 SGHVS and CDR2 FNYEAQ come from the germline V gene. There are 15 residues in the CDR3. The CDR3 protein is CAGSLGGLLSDTQYF. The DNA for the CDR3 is TGTGCCGGCAGCTTGGGAGGACTCCTATCAGATACGCAGTATTTT.

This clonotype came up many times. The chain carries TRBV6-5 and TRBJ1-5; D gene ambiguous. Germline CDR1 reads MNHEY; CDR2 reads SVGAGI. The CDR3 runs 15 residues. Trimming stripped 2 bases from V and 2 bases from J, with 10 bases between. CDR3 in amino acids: CASSYVSAGNQPQHF. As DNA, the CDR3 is TGTGCCAGCAGTTACGTTTCGGCAGGCAATCAGCCCCAGCATTTT.

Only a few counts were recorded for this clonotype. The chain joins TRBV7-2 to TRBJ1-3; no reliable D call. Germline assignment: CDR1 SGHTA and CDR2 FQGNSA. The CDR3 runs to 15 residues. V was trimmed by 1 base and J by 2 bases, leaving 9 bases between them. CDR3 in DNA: TGTGCCAGCAGCTTAGTACAGTCTCCTGGAAACACCATATATTTT. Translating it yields CASSLVQSPGNTIYF.

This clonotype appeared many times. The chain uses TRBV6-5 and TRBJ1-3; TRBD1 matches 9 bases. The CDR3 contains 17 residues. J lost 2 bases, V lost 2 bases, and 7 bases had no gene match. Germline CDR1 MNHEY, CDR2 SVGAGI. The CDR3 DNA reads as TGTGCCAGCAGTTACGATCGGACAGGGGTTGCTGGAAACACCATATATTTT. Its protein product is CASSYDRTGVAGNTIYF.

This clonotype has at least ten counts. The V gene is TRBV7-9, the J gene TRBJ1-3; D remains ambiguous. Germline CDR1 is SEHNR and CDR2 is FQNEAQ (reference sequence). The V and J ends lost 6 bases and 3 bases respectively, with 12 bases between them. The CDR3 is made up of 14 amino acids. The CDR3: CASSISGFGNTIYF. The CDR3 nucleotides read TGTGCCAGCAGTATTTCAGGATTTGGAAACACCATATATTTT.

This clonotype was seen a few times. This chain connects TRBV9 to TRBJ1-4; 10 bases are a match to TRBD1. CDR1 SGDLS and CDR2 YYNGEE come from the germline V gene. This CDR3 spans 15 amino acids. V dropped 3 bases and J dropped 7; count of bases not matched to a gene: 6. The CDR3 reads CASSARQGASEKLFF. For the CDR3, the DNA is TGTGCCAGCAGCGCCAGACAGGGGGCATCTGAAAAACTGTTTTTT.

The CDR3 DNA follows: TGTGCCACCAGAACGGGAGCCAAAAACATTCAGTACTTC. Amino acids: CATRTGAKNIQYF. The gene calls are TRBV6-5 and TRBJ2-4; D unresolved. Germline CDR1 MNHEY, CDR2 SVGAGI. The ends were cut back, 10 bases at V and 0 bases at J, with 10 bases in the middle. This CDR3 contains 13 residues.

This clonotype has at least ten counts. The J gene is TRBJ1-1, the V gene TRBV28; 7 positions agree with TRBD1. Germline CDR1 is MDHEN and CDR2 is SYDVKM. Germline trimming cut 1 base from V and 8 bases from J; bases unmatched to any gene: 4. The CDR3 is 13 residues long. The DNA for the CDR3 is TGTGCCAGCAGTTTATTAGTACAGGGGGAAGCTTTCTTT. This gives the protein CASSLLVQGEAFF.

CDR3 region: CATSRDPGDGYTF. The DNA for the CDR3 is TGTGCCACCAGCAGAGATCCGGGGGATGGCTACACCTTC. V is TRBV15 and J is TRBJ1-2; weak D call: TRBD1 (5 bases). The CDR3 spans 13 residues. The V gene lost 0 bases and the J gene lost 6 bases, with 8 bases spanning the gap. Germline values: CDR1 LNHNV, CDR2 YYDKDF (reference sequence).

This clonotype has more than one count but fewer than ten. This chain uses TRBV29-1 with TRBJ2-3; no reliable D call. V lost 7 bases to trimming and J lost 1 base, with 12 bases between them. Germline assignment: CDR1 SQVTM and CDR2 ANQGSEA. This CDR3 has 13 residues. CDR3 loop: CSALSGRTDTQYF. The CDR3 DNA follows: TGCAGCGCCTTGTCCGGACGCACAGATACGCAGTATTTT.

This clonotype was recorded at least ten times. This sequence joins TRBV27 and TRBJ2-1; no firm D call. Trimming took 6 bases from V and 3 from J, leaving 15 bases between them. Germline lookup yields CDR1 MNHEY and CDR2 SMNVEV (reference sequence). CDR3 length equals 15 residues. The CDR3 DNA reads TGTGCCAGCAGCTCCGACTCCCTTGACTACAATGAGCAGTTCTTC. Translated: CASSSDSLDYNEQFF.